The present entry profiles one TCR beta chain with its context. Profiling relied on immunoSEQ multiplex PCR, and the TCRdb table lists in-frame clones only, not all of them. The top ten clones hold about 3.9% of a sample with 13,000 or so clones, about 98% of them seen once. The data belong to a study of T cell clonotyping in hematopoietic cell transplantation. Between the trimmed V and J ends, which lost 0 bases and 3 bases, there was a span of 0 bases. The CDR3 covers 12 residues. Germline V gives CDR1 KGHSH, CDR2 LQKENI. The source of this sequence is a female patient aged 45-60 years who had an allogeneic stem cell transplant from an unrelated donor, so T cells may come from the graft donor. Some clones in this sample may be carry-over from other donors' samples. The starting material was peripheral blood mononuclear cells, obtained 30 days after allogeneic stem cell transplant. This chain connects TRBV18 to TRBJ1-5; no clear D. This CDR3 reads CASSPPNQPQHF. The CDR3 bases are TGTGCCAGCTCACCACCCAATCAGCCCCAGCATTTT.